Listed below are T cell receptor beta chains from one sample, sequenced in a study of brain T cells in children with intractable seizures. Some clones are missing from TCRdb's copy, which holds only in-frame ones; the method was immunoSEQ multiplex PCR. The profile shows around 100,000 clones, approximately 94% of them singletons. Sequences were derived from peripheral blood, sampled at surgery. The receptors originated from a boy in the first two years of life with hemimegalencephaly and intractable seizures. Each CDR3 is given with its conserved first and last residue. D genes are given only for firm matches.

TRBD1,TRBJ2-7,TRBV19,TGTGCCAGTAGTACGAGGGACAGGGGGTCCTACGAGCAGTACTTC,CASSTRDRGSYEQYF
TRBD2,TRBJ2-7,TRBV5-4,TGTGCCAGCAGCTGGACTAGCGGTGGGGGGAGCGAGCAGTACTTC,CASSWTSGGGSEQYF
TRBD2,TRBJ2-3,TRBV28,TGTGCCAGCAGTCCCTTTAGCGGGAGCACAGATACGCAGTATTTT,CASSPFSGSTDTQYF
NA,TRBJ1-4,TRBV5-4,TGTGCCAGCAGCCATAAAACAGAGACAACTAATGAAAAACTGTTTTTT,CASSHKTETTNEKLFF
TRBD2,TRBJ2-1,TRBV11-1,TGTGCCAGCAGCCCCTGGGTAGCGGGAGGCCCCGATGAGCAGTTCTTC,CASSPWVAGGPDEQFF
NA,TRBJ2-7,TRBV5-6,TGTGCCAGCAGCTTGGGTAGCGGCTACGAGCAGTACTTC,CASSLGSGYEQYF
NA,TRBJ2-1,TRBV3-1/TRBV3-2,TGTGCCAGCAGCCAAGATTGGGGGCGGGAAGAGCAGTTCTTC,CASSQDWGREEQFF
NA,TRBJ2-1,TRBV18,TGTGCCAGCTCACCTTGGGCGGGCGTTGAGCAGTTCTTC,CASSPWAGVEQFF
NA,TRBJ1-1,TRBV27,TGTGCCAGCAGTTCCAGGGAAAGAGTGTGGGCTGAAGCTTTCTTT,CASSSRERVWAEAFF
TRBD1,TRBJ1-3,TRBV4-1,TGCGCCAGCAGCCAAGGACAGGGCTCTGGAAACACCATATATTTT,CASSQGQGSGNTIYF
TRBD1,TRBJ2-5,TRBV19,TGTGCCAGTAGTACCCGGACAGGGATCCAAGAGACCCAGTACTTC,CASSTRTGIQETQYF